This TCR beta chain was documented in a study of shared clonotypes between healthy human individuals. A CD45RA+ naive subset and a CD45RA-negative memory subset were split from CD4+ cells. Broader study findings: Researchers found naive subsets generally carried larger estimated richness than memory subsets.

This clone was counted ten times or more. The antigen is undetermined. Every immunoSEQ plate was one replicate of a subset's evenly spread DNA. Only in-frame clones appear in the TCRdb table, and some are missing; sequencing was by immunoSEQ multiplex PCR. Altogether about 980,000 clones are present, 70% to 85% being singletons, with the ten largest covering approximately 1.5%. The germline V gene encodes CDR1 SEHNR and CDR2 FQNEAQ (reference sequence). The junction had 4 bases not matched to a gene; V was cut back by 6 bases and J by 5 bases. CDR3 length: 13 amino acids. The source is a man between 18 and 35 years old in good health. The sample taken for sequencing was memory CD4+ T cells sorted from blood. As to subset: CD45RA-negative fraction. The chain uses TRBV7-9 and TRBJ1-2; 9 bases are a match to TRBD1. The CDR3 reads CASRSGTGYGYTF. For the CDR3, the DNA is TGTGCCAGCAGATCCGGGACAGGGTATGGCTACACCTTC. Variable domain in full (rest from reference TRBV7-9 and TRBJ1-2): DTGVSQNPRHKITKRGQNVTFRCDPISEHNRLYWYRQTLGQGPEFLTYFQNEAQLEKSRLLSDRFSAERPKGSFSTLEIQRTEQGDSAMYLCASRSGTGYGYTFGSGTRLTVV.